These 19 T cell receptor beta chains share one sample of origin, sequenced in a study of response to subunit inactivated influenza vaccine. MiXCR was run by TCRdb on the RT-PCR reads, yielding one entry per CDR3 protein. The data show some 550,000 distinct CDR3 sequences, less than 25% seen once. The sample was also reused in another study, on T cells expressing NK-cell markers. That source reports: TCR beta cDNA was made by 5'RACE template switching with UMIs.

The sample consisted of CD4+ T cells sorted from PBMCs, taken 11 to 12 days after vaccination. Receptors originate from a man aged 50-59 years who received an inactivated influenza vaccine.

This sequence joins TRBV12-3 or TRBV12-4 and TRBJ1-1; D unresolved. The CDR3 runs 18 residues. Trimming shortened V by 4 bases and J by 1 base, and 22 bases separated the two germline ends. CDR3 residues: CASSSLLIPGGRNTEAFF. CDR3 in DNA: TGTGCCAGCAGTTCCCTACTTATTCCGGGAGGGCGGAACACTGAAGCTTTCTTT.

This clonotype was seen more than once but under ten times. The chain uses TRBV29-1 and TRBJ1-1; D is ambiguous. Germline values: CDR1 SQVTM, CDR2 ANQGSEA. V lost 6 bases to trimming and J lost 8 bases, with 19 bases between them. The CDR3 consists of 13 residues. DNA for the CDR3: TGCAGCGTCTCCCTCCCCGGTCGGTGGGAAGCTTTCTTT. Translating it yields CSVSLPGRWEAFF. The whole variable domain, remainder taken from reference TRBV29-1 and TRBJ1-1, is SAVISQKPSRDICQRGTSLTIQCQVDSQVTMMFWYRQQPGQSLTLIATANQGSEATYESGFVIDKFPISRPNLTFSTLTVSNMSPEDSSIYLCSVSLPGRWEAFFGQGTRLTVV.

A few counts support this clonotype. The chain joins TRBV20-1 to TRBJ2-3, with D tentatively TRBD2 (5 bases). This CDR3 is 12 amino acids long. Per germline, CDR1 DFQATT and CDR2 SNEGSKA (reference sequence). V was clipped by 6 bases and J by 5 bases, with 12 bases between them. The CDR3 DNA reads TGCAGTGCGAAGGGCCGGGAAGATACGCAGTATTTT. As protein: CSAKGREDTQYF.

The sample holds many counts of this clonotype. The V gene is TRBV3-1, the J gene TRBJ2-2; D uncertain. The V end was cut by 3 bases, the J end by 3 bases, with 2 bases between. Germline V CDR1 and CDR2: LGHDT, YNNKEL (reference sequence). The length of the CDR3 is 12 residues. The DNA for the CDR3 is TGTGCCAGCAGCCATCACACCGGGGAGCTGTTTTTT. Translated, it gives CASSHHTGELFF.

The gene calls are TRBV3-1 and TRBJ2-1; the match to TRBD2 covers 7 bases. The CDR3 is 12 amino acids. Germline CDR1 is LGHDT and CDR2 is YNNKEL (reference sequence). Trimming removed 4 bases from V and 15 bases from J; junction bases left unmatched: 9. CDR3 coding DNA: TGTGCCAGCAGCCTTACGGCGGGGGAGTGGTTCTTC. This codes for CASSLTAGEWFF.

This sequence joins TRBV28 and TRBJ2-4, with D tentatively TRBD1 (6 bases). Germline-derived CDR1 and CDR2 are MDHEN and SYDVKM. The CDR3 has 14 residues. Trimming stripped 6 bases from V and 0 bases from J, with 9 bases between. CDR3 bases: TGTGCCAGCAGCCAACAGGGAGCCAAAAACATTCAGTACTTC. It specifies CASSQQGAKNIQYF.

The rearrangement uses TRBV7-6 and TRBJ1-5; a possible D gene is TRBD1 (5 bases). The CDR3 has 14 amino acids. V was shortened by 2 bases and J by 2 bases, with 7 bases between the two germline ends. Germline CDR1 and CDR2: SGHVS and FNYEAQ. The CDR3 region has the DNA TGTGCCAGCAGCTTACGCAGGGGCAATCAGCCCCAGCATTTT. It codes for CASSLRRGNQPQHF. Variable domain in full (rest from reference TRBV7-6 and TRBJ1-5): GAGVSQSPRYKVTKRGQDVALRCDPISGHVSLYWYRQALGQGPEFLTYFNYEAQQDKSGLPNDRFSAERPEGSISTLTIQRTEQRDSAMYRCASSLRRGNQPQHFGDGTRLSIL.

This clonotype was observed once. The CDR3 DNA follows: TGCAGTGCTAGAGAATGGCCAGGCTTACGGAGGGAGACCCAGTACTTC. This sequence encodes CSAREWPGLRRETQYF. V is TRBV20-1 and J is TRBJ2-5; maybe TRBD2 (5 bases). This CDR3 spans 16 amino acids. Trimming removed 0 bases from V and 5 bases from J, with 19 bases in between. Germline V lookup: CDR1 DFQATT, CDR2 SNEGSKA (reference sequence).

The chain couples TRBV7-3 to TRBJ2-3; TRBD2 agrees at 14 bases. The trim removed 5 bases at V and 10 bases at J, leaving 8 bases unmatched. Germline values: CDR1 SGHTA, CDR2 FQGTGA. CDR3 length: 15 amino acids. CDR3 sequence (DNA): TGTGCCAGCAGCCCGGGGGGACTAGCGGGAGTCGCGCAGTATTTT. It specifies CASSPGGLAGVAQYF.

A few counts support this clonotype. The chain employs TRBV20-1 and TRBJ2-1; 8 positions agree with TRBD2. CDR3 length: 16 amino acids. V lost 6 bases to trimming and J lost 3 bases; unmatched junction nucleotides: 13. Per the germline V gene, CDR1 is DFQATT and CDR2 is SNEGSKA (reference sequence). CDR3: CSATSSIAGFYNEQFF. The CDR3 DNA reads as TGCAGTGCCACCTCCTCAATAGCGGGATTCTACAATGAGCAGTTCTTC.

As DNA, the CDR3 is TGCAGTGCCGGCGAGGGGCGCGGAGCGTTCACAGATACGCAGTATTTT. Its protein product is CSAGEGRGAFTDTQYF. V is TRBV20-1 and J is TRBJ2-3; D might be TRBD1 or TRBD2, each matching 5 bases. Deletions cut 6 bases from V and 2 bases from J, with 21 bases between. Germline V gives CDR1 DFQATT, CDR2 SNEGSKA (reference sequence). This CDR3 region has 16 residues.

This clonotype was counted a few times. The V and J genes are TRBV5-1 and TRBJ1-4; D gene ambiguous. Deletions cut 4 bases from V and 2 bases from J, with 12 bases between. From germline, CDR1 is SGHRS and CDR2 YFSETQ. The CDR3 spans 15 residues. CDR3 residues: CASSRNSGTNEKLFF. CDR3 DNA: TGCGCCAGCAGCCGCAACAGTGGGACTAATGAAAAACTGTTTTTT.

The chain couples TRBV15 to TRBJ2-1, with TRBD2 identical over 14 bases. The CDR3 sequence is 17 residues long. Germline V lookup: CDR1 LNHNV, CDR2 YYDKDF (reference sequence). J was trimmed by 1 base and V by 4 bases; bases with no gene match: 3. The CDR3, as DNA: TGTGCCACCAGCACCGGGACTAGCGGGAGATCCTACAATGAGCAGTTCTTC. It yields the protein CATSTGTSGRSYNEQFF. Looking up the rest from reference TRBV15 and TRBJ2-1 gives the full variable domain: DAMVIQNPRYQVTQFGKPVTLSCSQTLNHNVMYWYQQKSSQAPKLLFHYYDKDFNNEADTPDNFQSRRPNTSFCFLDIRSPGLGDTAMYLCATSTGTSGRSYNEQFFGPGTRLTVL.

This clonotype was detected only a few times. The chain has TRBV7-2 and TRBJ1-3, with TRBD1 identical over 8 bases. The CDR3 has 14 residues. Per germline, CDR1 SGHTA and CDR2 FQGNSA. With 4 bases clipped from V and 3 bases from J, the junction kept 2 bases outside the gene matches. In DNA form, the CDR3 reads TGTGCCAGCAGCTCGGACAGGGATGGAAACACCATATATTTT. Amino acids: CASSSDRDGNTIYF. The complete variable domain, with remaining parts taken from reference TRBV7-2 and TRBJ1-3, reads GAGVSQSPSNKVTEKGKDVELRCDPISGHTALYWYRQSLGQGLEFLIYFQGNSAPDKSGLPSDRFSAERTGGSVSTLTIQRTQQEDSAVYLCASSSDRDGNTIYFGEGSWLTVV.

The chain joins TRBV18 to TRBJ1-2, with 10 bases fitting TRBD1. The germline V gene encodes CDR1 KGHSH and CDR2 LQKENI. V shed 3 bases, J shed 8 bases, and the junction held 9 bases outside the gene matches. CDR3 length: 15 residues. The DNA for the CDR3 is TGTGCCAGCTCACCGCCGGGACAGGGGCGGCAAGGCTACACCTTC. It yields the protein CASSPPGQGRQGYTF.

This clonotype was counted between two and nine times. The V call is TRBV20-1, the J call TRBJ2-3, with D perhaps matching TRBD1 or TRBD2 (5 bases each). CDR3 length: 18 amino acids. The germline V and J ends were trimmed by 0 bases and 4 bases, with 23 bases remaining between them. The germline CDR1 and CDR2 sequences are DFQATT and SNEGSKA (reference sequence). The DNA of the CDR3 is TGCAGTGCTAGAGATCCCGATGGGCCGGGACGGAGATCAGATACGCAGTATTTT. This codes for CSARDPDGPGRRSDTQYF.

This clonotype was recorded many times. The junction differs from germline at one of its ends, possibly a read error. This chain uses TRBV5-1 with TRBJ2-1, with D possibly being TRBD2 (6 bases). The length of the CDR3 is 15 residues. From germline, CDR1 is SGHRS and CDR2 YFSETQ. The CDR3 is CASSLDGGSYNEQFF. CDR3 sequence (DNA): TGTGCTAGCAGCTTGGACGGGGGCTCCTACAATGAGCAGTTCTTC.

The table lists this clonotype with a few counts. The chain is built from TRBV5-1 and TRBJ2-2; 8 bases align to TRBD2. Germline assignment: CDR1 SGHRS and CDR2 YFSETQ. The CDR3 is 16 amino acids. Trimming at V came to 0 bases and at J to 9 bases, leaving 10 bases not matched to a gene. The CDR3 spells CASSLEPGTRGRELFF. In DNA form, the CDR3 reads TGCGCCAGCAGCTTGGAACCCGGGACTAGAGGCAGGGAGCTGTTTTTT.

This clonotype came up a few times. The gene calls are TRBV7-2 and TRBJ2-5; TRBD2 might be the D (6 bases). The CDR3 spans 15 residues. V was pared by 4 bases and J by 2 bases, with 14 bases between. Per germline, CDR1 SGHTA and CDR2 FQGNSA. CDR3 sequence: CASSWRGTLQETQYF. CDR3 sequence (DNA): TGTGCCAGCAGCTGGCGTGGGACTTTGCAAGAGACCCAGTACTTC.